The 27 T cell receptor beta chains presented below share a single source sample, sequenced in a study of Tregs in tolerant kidney transplant recipients. This table comes from immunoSEQ multiplex PCR, and its TCRdb copy is limited to in-frame clones, with some not included. The sample has some 70,000 clones, around 84% seen once. Sample: CD4+ T cells from blood. The receptors were sampled from a human donor in good health.

This chain links TRBV30 with TRBJ1-1, with 7 bases aligning to TRBD1. The trim removed 0 bases at V and 8 bases at J, leaving 3 bases unmatched. Germline V gene lookup returns CDR1 GTSNPN and CDR2 SVGIG (reference sequence). The CDR3 consists of 12 residues. CDR3 coding DNA: TGTGCCTGGAGTGTAAGGGACAGCGAAGCTTTCTTT. Encoded protein: CAWSVRDSEAFF.

This rearrangement joins TRBV18 to TRBJ2-1; 14 bases line up with TRBD2. Per the germline V gene, CDR1 is KGHSH and CDR2 is LQKENI. Losses at the gene ends were 9 bases for V and 9 bases for J; bases not matched to a gene: 7. The CDR3 is 14 amino acids. The DNA for the CDR3 is TGTGCCAGTATGGGACTAGCGGGAGAGGGTGAGCAGTTCTTC. It codes for CASMGLAGEGEQFF.

This clone was detected once. This chain uses TRBV6-5 with TRBJ1-6, with D uncertain. The CDR3 has 13 residues. Germline CDR1 and CDR2: MNHEY and SVGAGI. V lost 0 bases and J 7 bases, leaving 4 bases between the germline ends. The CDR3 DNA is TGTGCCAGCAGTTACTCGCTCAATTCACCCCTCCACTTT. It specifies CASSYSLNSPLHF.

V is TRBV15 and J is TRBJ1-2; 11 nucleotides align to TRBD1. Per germline, CDR1 LNHNV and CDR2 YYDKDF (reference sequence). The CDR3 totals 16 residues. V was pared by 4 bases and J by 2 bases, with 6 bases of the junction left unmatched. Here the CDR3 reads CATSKGDRGSNYGYTF. The CDR3 DNA is TGTGCCACCAGCAAAGGGGACAGGGGGTCCAACTATGGCTACACCTTC.

This clone occurred once. The rearrangement links TRBV6-5 to TRBJ1-1, with D possibly matching TRBD1 (5 bases). The V gene's germline CDR1 is MNHEY and CDR2 SVGAGI. The CDR3 spans 15 residues. Trimming cost V 4 bases and J 1 base, with 13 bases left between them. The DNA of the CDR3 is TGTGCCAGCAGTTTACGGGACGGGGCGAACACTGAAGCTTTCTTT. Encoded protein: CASSLRDGANTEAFF.

The rearrangement joins TRBV19 to TRBJ1-5; 8 bases match TRBD1. Germline CDR1 and CDR2: LNHDA and SQIVND (reference sequence). J lost 6 bases, V lost 10 bases, and 8 bases had no gene match. The length of the CDR3 is 13 residues. CDR3 nucleotide sequence: TGTGCCACTACCGCGGACAGGGTTCAGCCCCAGCATTTT. It translates to CATTADRVQPQHF. The full variable domain, rest sourced from reference TRBV19 and TRBJ1-5, is DGGITQSPKYLFRKEGQNVTLSCEQNLNHDAMYWYRQDPGQGLRLIYYSQIVNDFQKGDIAEGYSVSREKKESFPLTVTSAQKNPTAFYLCATTADRVQPQHFGDGTRLSIL.

The genes are TRBV5-1 and TRBJ2-5; tentatively, D is TRBD1 or TRBD2 (5 bases each). The germline CDR1 and CDR2 sequences are SGHRS and YFSETQ. The CDR3 has 15 amino acids. Trimming shortened V by 0 bases and J by 1 base, and 10 bases separated the two germline ends. In nucleotides, the CDR3 is TGCGCCAGCAGCTTGGCCAACGGGGCCCAAGAGACCCAGTACTTC. This sequence encodes CASSLANGAQETQYF.

The V gene is TRBV10-3, the J gene TRBJ1-2; no definite D call. Trimming shortened V by 3 bases and J by 3 bases, and 5 bases separated the two germline ends. Germline assignment: CDR1 ENHRY and CDR2 SYGVKD. This CDR3 comprises 12 residues. CDR3 loop: CAISETDYGYTF. The CDR3 region has the DNA TGTGCCATCAGTGAAACAGACTATGGCTACACCTTC.

The gene calls are TRBV30 and TRBJ2-5, with 9 bases aligning to TRBD2. The V segment lost 8 bases and the J segment 7 bases; nucleotides outside the gene matches: 5. Germline CDR1 reads GTSNPN; CDR2 reads SVGIG (reference sequence). This CDR3 region has 11 residues. CDR3 nucleotides: TGTGCCGGAGCGGGGGGCGGGACCCAGTACTTC. This codes for CAGAGGGTQYF. Supplemented by reference TRBV30 and TRBJ2-5, the full variable domain reads SQTIHQWPATLVQPVGSPLSLECTVEGTSNPNLYWYRQAAGRGLQLLFYSVGIGQISSEVPQNLSASRPQDRQFILSSKKLLLSDSGFYLCAGAGGGTQYFGPGTRLLVL.

The chain combines TRBV7-2 with TRBJ1-3, with D possibly being TRBD1 (5 bases). Looked up from germline, CDR1 is SGHTA and CDR2 is FQGNSA. The CDR3 is 12 amino acids. V shed 5 bases and J shed 13 bases, with 15 bases lying between them. CDR3 amino acids: CASSVLQGVIYF. The CDR3 bases are TGTGCCAGCAGCGTCCTGCAGGGAGTAATATATTTT.

The chain combines TRBV14 with TRBJ1-1; perhaps TRBD1 as D (5 bases). The ends were cut back, 0 bases at V and 10 bases at J, with 9 bases in the middle. Per the germline V gene, CDR1 is SGHDN and CDR2 is FVKESK. The CDR3 runs 12 residues. CDR3 residues: CASSQEGRGAFF. CDR3 in DNA: TGTGCCAGCAGCCAAGAGGGGCGCGGAGCTTTCTTT.

This clone was seen a single time. The gene calls are TRBV7-7 and TRBJ1-3; 8 nucleotides agree with TRBD1. Germline V gives CDR1 SSHAT, CDR2 FNYEAQ (reference sequence). V lost 4 bases, J lost 6 bases, and 5 bases stayed unmatched. This CDR3 has 14 amino acids. The CDR3 region is CASSSDRESNTIYF. The DNA of the CDR3 is TGTGCCAGCAGCTCGGACAGGGAGTCAAACACCATATATTTT. Full variable domain (missing parts from reference TRBV7-7 and TRBJ1-3): GAGVSQSPRYKVTKRGQDVTLRCDPISSHATLYWYQQALGQGPEFLTYFNYEAQPDKSGLPSDRFSAERPEGSISTLTIQRTEQRDSAMYRCASSSDRESNTIYFGEGSWLTVV.

In DNA form, the CDR3 reads TGTGCCAGCTCACCATCGAAGGGCTGGGTCACTGAAGCTTTCTTT. Its translation is CASSPSKGWVTEAFF. The chain employs TRBV18 and TRBJ1-1; no clear D. This CDR3 spans 15 amino acids. Trimming pared 2 bases from V and 4 bases from J, leaving 14 bases between. CDR1 is KGHSH and CDR2 is LQKENI in the germline V gene.

The genes are TRBV5-6 and TRBJ2-7; TRBD2 matches at 9 bases. The J segment lost 2 bases and the V segment lost 3 bases, leaving 6 bases of the junction unmatched. The CDR3 sequence is 15 residues long. Germline V gives CDR1 SGHDT, CDR2 YYEEEE. The CDR3 loop reads CASSWGTSSTYEQYF. The CDR3 DNA is TGTGCCAGCAGCTGGGGGACTAGCTCTACCTACGAGCAGTACTTC.

V is TRBV7-8 and J is TRBJ1-1; D is undetermined. V lost 4 bases and J lost 11, with 20 bases in between. The CDR3 is 14 amino acids. Germline values: CDR1 SGHVS, CDR2 FQNEAQ. The CDR3 protein is CASSYGGKAAYAFF. DNA of the CDR3: TGTGCCAGCAGCTATGGAGGAAAGGCAGCGTACGCTTTCTTT.

The chain links TRBV7-8 to TRBJ2-5, with 8 bases aligning to TRBD1. Trimming took 4 bases from V and 4 from J; bases not matched to a gene: 11. This CDR3 has 16 amino acids. Germline CDR1 reads SGHVS; CDR2 reads FQNEAQ. Here the CDR3 reads CASSSTPRQGRETQYF. The DNA of the CDR3 is TGTGCCAGCAGCTCCACGCCTCGACAGGGGCGAGAGACCCAGTACTTC.

The rearrangement uses TRBV5-4 and TRBJ1-2; 7 bases fit TRBD1. CDR3 length: 14 amino acids. Looked up from germline, CDR1 is SGHNT and CDR2 is YYREEE (reference sequence). Trimming cost V 4 bases and J 5 bases; bases outside gene matches: 8. The CDR3, as DNA: TGTGCCAGCAGCCGTACAGGGGAGCTATATGGCTACACCTTC. Its translation is CASSRTGELYGYTF.

The rearrangement joins TRBV7-9 to TRBJ1-5; D might be TRBD1 (6 bases). V was trimmed by 5 bases and J by 5 bases, leaving 13 bases between them. This CDR3 contains 14 residues. CDR1 is SEHNR, CDR2 FQNEAQ, per germline (reference sequence). DNA of the CDR3: TGTGCCAGCAGCCCGGACAGTGATTATCAGCCCCAGCATTTT. It specifies CASSPDSDYQPQHF. Full variable domain (rest looked up from reference TRBV7-9 and TRBJ1-5): DTGVSQNPRHKITKRGQNVTFRCDPISEHNRLYWYRQTLGQGPEFLTYFQNEAQLEKSRLLSDRFSAERPKGSFSTLEIQRTEQGDSAMYLCASSPDSDYQPQHFGDGTRLSIL.

This clone was recorded once. This chain joins TRBV9 and TRBJ1-3; D is unclear. V lost 0 bases and J 7 bases, leaving 14 bases between the germline ends. Germline loops: CDR1 SGDLS, CDR2 YYNGEE. CDR3 length: 15 amino acids. CDR3 in amino acids: CASSVGTKYGNTIYF. DNA of the CDR3: TGTGCCAGCAGCGTAGGGACGAAATATGGGAACACCATATATTTT.

A single count supports this clone. This rearrangement joins TRBV11-2 to TRBJ2-1; D assignment may be TRBD1 or TRBD2 (5 bases each). V dropped 4 bases and J dropped 9 bases, with 19 bases sitting between them. The CDR3 is 15 residues long. In germline, CDR1 is SGHAT, CDR2 FQNNGV. The CDR3 sequence: CASSSGTPTVSEQFF. CDR3 DNA: TGTGCCAGCAGCTCCGGGACGCCCACGGTGAGTGAGCAGTTCTTC.

This chain joins TRBV6-5 and TRBJ2-7; weak D call: TRBD1 (6 bases). Germline values: CDR1 MNHEY, CDR2 SVGAGI. The V end was cut by 6 bases, the J end by 6 bases, with 12 bases between. CDR3 length equals 12 residues. The chain's CDR3 is CASSITGIEQYF. As DNA, the CDR3 is TGTGCCAGCAGCATTACAGGGATCGAGCAGTACTTC.

This clone was observed a single time. The rearrangement joins TRBV4-3 to TRBJ2-1; 10 bases align to TRBD2. Germline CDR1 and CDR2: LGHNA and YSLEER. The CDR3 is made up of 17 amino acids. V dropped 0 bases and J dropped 4; count of bases not matched to a gene: 6. This chain's CDR3 is CASSQDSAGGQYNEQFF. The CDR3 coding sequence is TGCGCCAGCAGCCAAGACTCAGCGGGAGGGCAATACAATGAGCAGTTCTTC.

V and J are TRBV2 and TRBJ1-6, with D possibly matching TRBD1 (6 bases). This CDR3 region has 14 residues. Trimming removed 8 bases from V and 0 bases from J, with 8 bases in between. In germline, CDR1 is SNHLY, CDR2 FYNNEI. In nucleotides, the CDR3 is TGTGCCAGCCAGGGGAGCTCCTATAATTCACCCCTCCACTTT. Its protein is CASQGSSYNSPLHF. The full variable domain, in which reference TRBV2 and TRBJ1-6 provide the parts outside the CDR3, is EPEVTQTPSHQVTQMGQEVILRCVPISNHLYFYWYRQILGQKVEFLVSFYNNEISEKSEIFDDQFSVERPDGSNFTLKIRSTKLEDSAMYFCASQGSSYNSPLHFGNGTRLTVT.

This clone appeared a few times. The rearrangement uses TRBV7-9 and TRBJ2-7, with D perhaps TRBD1 or TRBD2 (5 bases each). V was clipped by 5 bases and J by 12 bases, with 17 bases between them. CDR3 length: 12 residues. CDR1 SEHNR and CDR2 FQNEAQ come from the germline V gene (reference sequence). The DNA of the CDR3 is TGTGCCAGCAGCCCCCGGGGCTCCCCTTGGTACTTC. Amino acid sequence: CASSPRGSPWYF.

As DNA, the CDR3 is TGTGCCAGCAGCTTAGAGGCGGGAGGCCCCGGGGAGCTGTTTTTT. Translated, it gives CASSLEAGGPGELFF. The chain has TRBV11-2 and TRBJ2-2; 8 bases align to TRBD2. The CDR3 sequence is 15 residues long. Germline V gene sequence: CDR1 SGHAT, CDR2 FQNNGV. V lost 0 bases and J lost 6; bases outside the gene matches: 3.

The chain links TRBV6-1 to TRBJ2-5; D perhaps matches TRBD1 (6 bases). V lost 0 bases and J lost 5, with 13 bases in between. Germline assignment: CDR1 MNHNS and CDR2 SASEGT. The CDR3 length is 15 residues. The CDR3 region has the DNA TGTGCCAGCAGTGAAGCCCGTGCAGGGGAGGAGACCCAGTACTTC. As protein: CASSEARAGEETQYF.

The rearrangement links TRBV7-2 to TRBJ2-1; 7 bases fit TRBD2. The V segment lost 6 bases and the J segment 10 bases; nucleotides outside the gene matches: 6. The germline CDR1 and CDR2 sequences are SGHTA and FQGNSA. The CDR3 extends over 12 amino acids. The CDR3 DNA reads as TGTGCCAGCAGTCCTAGCGGAGGAGAGCAGTTCTTC. Protein product: CASSPSGGEQFF.